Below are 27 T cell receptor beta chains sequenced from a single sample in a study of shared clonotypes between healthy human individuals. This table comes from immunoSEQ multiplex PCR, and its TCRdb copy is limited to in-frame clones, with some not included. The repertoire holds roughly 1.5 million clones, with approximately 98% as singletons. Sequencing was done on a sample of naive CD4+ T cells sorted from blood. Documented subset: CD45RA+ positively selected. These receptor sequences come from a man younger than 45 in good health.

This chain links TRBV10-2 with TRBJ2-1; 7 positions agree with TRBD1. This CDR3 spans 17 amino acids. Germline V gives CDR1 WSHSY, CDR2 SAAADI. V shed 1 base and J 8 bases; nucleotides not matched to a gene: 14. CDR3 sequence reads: CASSELWTGAIRDEQFF. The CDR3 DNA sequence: TGCGCCAGCAGTGAGTTGTGGACAGGCGCCATTAGGGATGAGCAGTTCTTC.

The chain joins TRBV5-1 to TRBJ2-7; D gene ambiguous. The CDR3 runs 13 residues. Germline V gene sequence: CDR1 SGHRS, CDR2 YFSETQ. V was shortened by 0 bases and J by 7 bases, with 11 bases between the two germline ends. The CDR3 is CASSLDPKTEQYF. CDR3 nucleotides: TGCGCCAGCAGCTTGGACCCTAAGACGGAGCAGTACTTC.

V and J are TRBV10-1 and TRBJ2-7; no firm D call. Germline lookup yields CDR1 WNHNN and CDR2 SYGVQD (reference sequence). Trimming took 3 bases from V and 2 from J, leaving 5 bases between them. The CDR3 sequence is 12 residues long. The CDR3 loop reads CASSDTPYEQYF. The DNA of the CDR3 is TGCGCCAGCAGTGACACTCCCTACGAGCAGTACTTC.

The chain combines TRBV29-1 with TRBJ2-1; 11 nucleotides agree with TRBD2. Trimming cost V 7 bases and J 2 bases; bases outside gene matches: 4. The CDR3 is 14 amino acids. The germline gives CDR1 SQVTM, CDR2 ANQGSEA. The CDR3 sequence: CSGASGRTYNEQFF. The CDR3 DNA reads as TGCAGCGGTGCTAGCGGGAGGACCTACAATGAGCAGTTCTTC.

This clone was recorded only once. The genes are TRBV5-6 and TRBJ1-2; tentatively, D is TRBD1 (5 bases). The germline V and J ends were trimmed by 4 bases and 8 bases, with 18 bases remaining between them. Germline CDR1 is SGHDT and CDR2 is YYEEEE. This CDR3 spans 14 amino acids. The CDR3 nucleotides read TGTGCCAGCAGCCAGGGACCCCAAGCTACGGGCTACACCTTC. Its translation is CASSQGPQATGYTF.

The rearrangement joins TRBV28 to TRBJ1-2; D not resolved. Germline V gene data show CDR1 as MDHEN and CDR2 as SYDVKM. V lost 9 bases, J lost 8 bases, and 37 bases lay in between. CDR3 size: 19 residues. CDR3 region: CASRSPLEDLLPVGNGYTF. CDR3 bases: TGTGCCAGTAGATCTCCCCTGGAAGATCTTCTCCCGGTAGGGAACGGCTACACCTTC.

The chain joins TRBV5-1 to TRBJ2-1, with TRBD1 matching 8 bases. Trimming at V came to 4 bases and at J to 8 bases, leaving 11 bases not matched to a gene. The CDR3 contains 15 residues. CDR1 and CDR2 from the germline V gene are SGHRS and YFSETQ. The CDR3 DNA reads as TGCGCCAGCAGCCCACAGGGGGATGGGATGGATGAGCAGTTCTTC. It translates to CASSPQGDGMDEQFF.

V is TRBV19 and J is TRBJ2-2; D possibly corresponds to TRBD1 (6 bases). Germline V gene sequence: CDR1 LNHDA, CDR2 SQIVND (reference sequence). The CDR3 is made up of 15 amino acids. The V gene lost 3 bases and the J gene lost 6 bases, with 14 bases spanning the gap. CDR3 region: CASSIPGVIAGELFF. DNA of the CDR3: TGTGCCAGTAGTATTCCAGGGGTTATCGCCGGGGAGCTGTTTTTT. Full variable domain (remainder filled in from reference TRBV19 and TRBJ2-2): DGGITQSPKYLFRKEGQNVTLSCEQNLNHDAMYWYRQDPGQGLRLIYYSQIVNDFQKGDIAEGYSVSREKKESFPLTVTSAQKNPTAFYLCASSIPGVIAGELFFGEGSRLTVL.

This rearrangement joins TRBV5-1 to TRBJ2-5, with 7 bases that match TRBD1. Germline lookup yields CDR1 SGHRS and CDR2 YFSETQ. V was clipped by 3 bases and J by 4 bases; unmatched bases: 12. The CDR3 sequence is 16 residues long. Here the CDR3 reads CASSSGTAFSRETQYF. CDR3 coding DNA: TGCGCCAGCAGCTCCGGGACAGCTTTTTCGCGAGAGACCCAGTACTTC.

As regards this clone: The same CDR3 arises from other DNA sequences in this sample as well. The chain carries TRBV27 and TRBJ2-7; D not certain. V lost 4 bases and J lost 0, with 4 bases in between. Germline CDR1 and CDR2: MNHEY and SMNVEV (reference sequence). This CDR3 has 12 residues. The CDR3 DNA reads TGTGCCAGCAGTTCCAGCTCCTACGAGCAGTACTTC. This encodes CASSSSSYEQYF.

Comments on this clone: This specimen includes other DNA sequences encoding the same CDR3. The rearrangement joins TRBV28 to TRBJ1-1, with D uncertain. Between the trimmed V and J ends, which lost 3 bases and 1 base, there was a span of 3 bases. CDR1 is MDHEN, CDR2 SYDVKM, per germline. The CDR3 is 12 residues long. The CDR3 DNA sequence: TGTGCCAGCAGTTTGAGGAACACTGAAGCTTTCTTT. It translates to CASSLRNTEAFF. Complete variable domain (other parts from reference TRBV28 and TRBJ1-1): DVKVTQSSRYLVKRTGEKVFLECVQDMDHENMFWYRQDPGLGLRLIYFSYDVKMKEKGDIPEGYSVSREKKERFSLILESASTNQTSMYLCASSLRNTEAFFGQGTRLTVV.

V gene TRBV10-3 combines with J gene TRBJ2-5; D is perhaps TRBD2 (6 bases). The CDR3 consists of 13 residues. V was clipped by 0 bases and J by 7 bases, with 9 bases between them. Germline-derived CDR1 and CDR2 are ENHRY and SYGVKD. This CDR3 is CAISESEAGTQYF. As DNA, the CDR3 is TGTGCCATCAGTGAGTCAGAAGCGGGGACCCAGTACTTC.

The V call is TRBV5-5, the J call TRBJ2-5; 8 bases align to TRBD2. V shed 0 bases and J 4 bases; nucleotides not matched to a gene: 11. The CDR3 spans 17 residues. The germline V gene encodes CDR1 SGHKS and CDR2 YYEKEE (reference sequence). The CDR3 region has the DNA TGTGCCAGCAGCTTGGTCAAAACCAGCGGGAGAATAGAGACCCAGTACTTC. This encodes CASSLVKTSGRIETQYF.

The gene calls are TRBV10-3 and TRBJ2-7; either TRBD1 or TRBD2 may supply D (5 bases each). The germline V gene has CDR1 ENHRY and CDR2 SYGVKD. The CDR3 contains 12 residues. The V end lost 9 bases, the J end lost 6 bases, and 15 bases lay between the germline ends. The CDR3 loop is CAISRDPVEQYF. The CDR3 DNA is TGTGCCATTAGCCGGGACCCAGTCGAGCAGTACTTC.

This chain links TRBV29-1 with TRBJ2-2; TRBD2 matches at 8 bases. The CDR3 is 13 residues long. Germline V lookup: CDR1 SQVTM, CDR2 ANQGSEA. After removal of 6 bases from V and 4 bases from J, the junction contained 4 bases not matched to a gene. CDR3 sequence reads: CSVLAGPTGELFF. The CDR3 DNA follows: TGCAGCGTATTAGCGGGGCCCACCGGGGAGCTGTTTTTT.

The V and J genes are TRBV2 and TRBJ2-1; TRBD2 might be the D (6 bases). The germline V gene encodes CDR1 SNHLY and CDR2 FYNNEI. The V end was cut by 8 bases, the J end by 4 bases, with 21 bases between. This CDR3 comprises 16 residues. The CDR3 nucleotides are TGTGCCAGCCACCCCCCCCGGAGGGTCGGGTACAATGAGCAGTTCTTC. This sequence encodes CASHPPRRVGYNEQFF.

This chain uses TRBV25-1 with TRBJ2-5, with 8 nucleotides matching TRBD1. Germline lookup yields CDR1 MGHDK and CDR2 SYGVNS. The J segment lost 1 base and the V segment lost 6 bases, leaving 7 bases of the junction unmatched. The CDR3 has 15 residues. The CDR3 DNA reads TGTGCCAGCAGCCCCGGACAGGGCCCCCAAGAGACCCAGTACTTC. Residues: CASSPGQGPQETQYF.

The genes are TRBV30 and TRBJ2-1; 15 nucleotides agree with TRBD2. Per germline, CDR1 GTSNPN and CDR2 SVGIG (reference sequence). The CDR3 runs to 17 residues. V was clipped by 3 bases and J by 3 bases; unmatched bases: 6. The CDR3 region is CAWSWTSGRVGYNEQFF. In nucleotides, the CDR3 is TGTGCCTGGAGCTGGACTAGCGGGAGGGTAGGCTACAATGAGCAGTTCTTC.

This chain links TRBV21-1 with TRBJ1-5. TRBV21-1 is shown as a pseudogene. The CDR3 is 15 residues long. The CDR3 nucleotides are TGTGCCAGCAGCGCAGGACTGGGGGAGGATCAGCCCCAGCATTTT. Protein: CASSAGLGEDQPQHF.

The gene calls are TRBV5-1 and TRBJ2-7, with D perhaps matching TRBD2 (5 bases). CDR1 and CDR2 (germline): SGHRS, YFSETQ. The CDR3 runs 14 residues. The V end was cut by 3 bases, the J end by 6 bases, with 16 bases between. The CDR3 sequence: CASSSAATEGEQYF. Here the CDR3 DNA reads TGCGCCAGCAGCTCCGCCGCAACCGAGGGCGAGCAGTACTTC. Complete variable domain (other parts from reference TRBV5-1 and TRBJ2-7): KAGVTQTPRYLIKTRGQQVTLSCSPISGHRSVSWYQQTPGQGLQFLFEYFSETQRNKGNFPGRFSGRQFSNSRSEMNVSTLELGDSALYLCASSSAATEGEQYFGPGTRLTVT.

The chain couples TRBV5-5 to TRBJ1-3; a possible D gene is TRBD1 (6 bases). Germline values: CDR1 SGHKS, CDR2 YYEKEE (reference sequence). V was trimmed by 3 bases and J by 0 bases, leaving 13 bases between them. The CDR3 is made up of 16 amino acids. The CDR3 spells CASSSTQGSSGNTIYF. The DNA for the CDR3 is TGTGCCAGCAGCTCAACCCAGGGGAGCTCTGGAAACACCATATATTTT. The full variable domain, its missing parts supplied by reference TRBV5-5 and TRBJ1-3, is DAGVTQSPTHLIKTRGQQVTLRCSPISGHKSVSWYQQVLGQGPQFIFQYYEKEERGRGNFPDRFSARQFPNYSSELNVNALLLGDSALYLCASSSTQGSSGNTIYFGEGSWLTVV.

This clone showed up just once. The CDR3 DNA is TGTGCCAGCCGGGACCGACTCCATGAGCAGTTCTTC. It yields the protein CASRDRLHEQFF. The chain uses TRBV7-8 and TRBJ2-1; D tentatively reads TRBD1 or TRBD2 (5 bases each). The germline V gene has CDR1 SGHVS and CDR2 FQNEAQ. The CDR3 loop spans 12 amino acids. V was pared by 8 bases and J by 8 bases, with 13 bases between.

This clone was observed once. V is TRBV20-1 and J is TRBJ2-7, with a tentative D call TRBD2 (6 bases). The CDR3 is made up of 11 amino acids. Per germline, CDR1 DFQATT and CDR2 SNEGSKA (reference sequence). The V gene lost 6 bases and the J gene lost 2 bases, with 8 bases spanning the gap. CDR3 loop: CSAWGAYEQYF. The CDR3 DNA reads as TGCAGTGCCTGGGGGGCCTACGAGCAGTACTTC.

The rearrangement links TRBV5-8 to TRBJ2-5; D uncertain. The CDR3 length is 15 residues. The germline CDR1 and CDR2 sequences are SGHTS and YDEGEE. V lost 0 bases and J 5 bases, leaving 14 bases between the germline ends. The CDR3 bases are TGTGCCAGCAGCTTGGCCAAGGGCCCCTTGGAGACCCAGTACTTC. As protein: CASSLAKGPLETQYF.

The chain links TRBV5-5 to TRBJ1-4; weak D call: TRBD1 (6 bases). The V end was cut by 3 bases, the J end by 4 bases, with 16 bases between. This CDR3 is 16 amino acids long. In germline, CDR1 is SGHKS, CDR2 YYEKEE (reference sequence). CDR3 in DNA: TGTGCCAGCAGCTGGCTAACAGGGTTGAGTAATGAAAAACTGTTTTTT. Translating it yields CASSWLTGLSNEKLFF.

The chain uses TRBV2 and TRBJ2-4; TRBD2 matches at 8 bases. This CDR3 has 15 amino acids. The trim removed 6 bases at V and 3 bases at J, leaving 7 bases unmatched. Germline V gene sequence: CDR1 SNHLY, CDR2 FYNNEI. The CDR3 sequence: CASSPSGRVKNIQYF. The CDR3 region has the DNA TGTGCCAGCAGCCCCAGCGGGAGAGTCAAAAACATTCAGTACTTC.

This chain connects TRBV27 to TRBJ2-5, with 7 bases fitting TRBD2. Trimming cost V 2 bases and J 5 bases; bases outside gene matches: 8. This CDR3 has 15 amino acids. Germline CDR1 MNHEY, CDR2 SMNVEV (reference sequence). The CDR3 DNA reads TGTGCCAGCAGTTTACGATTGGGGAGGGTCGAGACCCAGTACTTC. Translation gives CASSLRLGRVETQYF.